The T cell receptor beta chain described here comes from a study of control samples from healthy donors and cancer patients. The CDR3 has 15 amino acids. Trimming left V 2 bases short and J 0 bases short, with 8 bases between. Germline loops: CDR1 MNHEY, CDR2 SMNVEV (reference sequence). TCRdb's copy holds only in-frame clones and misses some; the assay was immunoSEQ multiplex PCR. The sample consists of about 150,000 clones, more than 85% of them appearing once. The sequenced sample consisted of blood. The gene calls are TRBV27 and TRBJ1-3, with unresolved D. The TCR was taken from a man in his fifties or sixties in good health. The DNA for the CDR3 is TGTGCCAGCAGTTTACTTAATTTCTCTGGAAACACCATATATTTT. The encoded protein is CASSLLNFSGNTIYF.